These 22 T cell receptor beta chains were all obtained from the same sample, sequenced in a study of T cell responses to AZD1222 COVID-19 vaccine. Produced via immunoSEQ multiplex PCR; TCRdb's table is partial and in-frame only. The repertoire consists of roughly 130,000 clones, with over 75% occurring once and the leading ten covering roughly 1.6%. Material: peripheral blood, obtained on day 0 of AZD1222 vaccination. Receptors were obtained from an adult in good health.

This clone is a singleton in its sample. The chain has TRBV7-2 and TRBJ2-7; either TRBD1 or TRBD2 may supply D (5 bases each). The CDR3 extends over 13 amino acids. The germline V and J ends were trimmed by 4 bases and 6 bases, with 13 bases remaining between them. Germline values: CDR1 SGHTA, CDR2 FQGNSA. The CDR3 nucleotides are TGTGCCAGCAGCTACGTGGGGGTCAGCGAGCAGTACTTC. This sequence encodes CASSYVGVSEQYF.

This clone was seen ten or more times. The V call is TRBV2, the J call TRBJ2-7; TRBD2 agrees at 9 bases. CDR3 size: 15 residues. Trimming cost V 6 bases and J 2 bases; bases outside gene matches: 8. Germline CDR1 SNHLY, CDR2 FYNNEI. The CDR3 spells CASRFLSSGAYEQYF. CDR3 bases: TGTGCCAGCAGGTTCTTGTCTAGCGGGGCCTACGAGCAGTACTTC.

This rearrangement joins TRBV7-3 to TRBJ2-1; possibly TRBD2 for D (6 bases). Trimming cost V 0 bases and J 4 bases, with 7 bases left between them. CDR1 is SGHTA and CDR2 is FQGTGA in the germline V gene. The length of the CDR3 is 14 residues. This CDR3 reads CASSLTGGYNEQFF. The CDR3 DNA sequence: TGTGCCAGCAGCTTAACTGGGGGGTACAATGAGCAGTTCTTC.

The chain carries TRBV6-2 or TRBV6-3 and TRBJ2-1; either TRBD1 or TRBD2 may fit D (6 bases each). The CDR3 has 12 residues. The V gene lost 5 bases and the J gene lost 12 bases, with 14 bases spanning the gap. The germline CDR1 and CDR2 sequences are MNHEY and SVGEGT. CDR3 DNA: TGTGCCAGCAGTCCCTCCGGGGGCCGGCAGTTCTTC. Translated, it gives CASSPSGGRQFF.

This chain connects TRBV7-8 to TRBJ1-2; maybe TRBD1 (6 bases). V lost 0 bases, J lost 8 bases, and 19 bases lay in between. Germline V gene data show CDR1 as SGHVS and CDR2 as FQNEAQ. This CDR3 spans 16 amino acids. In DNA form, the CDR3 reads TGTGCCAGCAGCTTAGCCCGTATTTACAGGGCTGGAGGCTACACCTTC. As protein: CASSLARIYRAGGYTF.

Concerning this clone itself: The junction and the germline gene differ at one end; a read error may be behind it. CDR3 protein: CASSHSGNTIYF. In DNA form, the CDR3 reads TGTGCCAGCAGTCACTCTGGAAACACCATATATTTT. V and J are TRBV6-5 and TRBJ1-3; D gene uncertain. The CDR3 totals 12 residues. Germline V gene lookup returns CDR1 MNHEY and CDR2 SVGAGI.

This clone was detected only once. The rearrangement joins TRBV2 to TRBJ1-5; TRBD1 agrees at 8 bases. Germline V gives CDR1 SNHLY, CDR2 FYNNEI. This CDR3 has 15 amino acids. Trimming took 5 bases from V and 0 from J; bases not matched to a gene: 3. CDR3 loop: CASSRTGRSNQPQHF. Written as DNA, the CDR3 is TGTGCCAGCAGTAGGACAGGGCGTAGCAATCAGCCCCAGCATTTT.

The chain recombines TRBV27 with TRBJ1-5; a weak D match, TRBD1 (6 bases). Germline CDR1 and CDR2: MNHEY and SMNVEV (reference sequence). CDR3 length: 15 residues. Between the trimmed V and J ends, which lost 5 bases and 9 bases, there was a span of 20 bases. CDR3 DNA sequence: TGTGCCAGCAGTACCTCGGACAGCCGGCGGGGGCCCCAGCATTTT. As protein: CASSTSDSRRGPQHF.

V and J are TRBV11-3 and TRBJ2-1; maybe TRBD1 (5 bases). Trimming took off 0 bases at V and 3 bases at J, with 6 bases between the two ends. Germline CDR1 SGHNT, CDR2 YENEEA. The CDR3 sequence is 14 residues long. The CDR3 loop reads CASSLEGHYNEQFF. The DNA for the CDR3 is TGTGCCAGCAGCTTAGAAGGACACTACAATGAGCAGTTCTTC.

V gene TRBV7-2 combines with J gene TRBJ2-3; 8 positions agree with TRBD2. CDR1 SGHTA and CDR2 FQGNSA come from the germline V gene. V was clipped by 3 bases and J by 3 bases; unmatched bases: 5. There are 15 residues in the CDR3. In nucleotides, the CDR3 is TGTGCCAGCAGCTTCGGGAGGGCCGGGACAGATACGCAGTATTTT. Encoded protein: CASSFGRAGTDTQYF.

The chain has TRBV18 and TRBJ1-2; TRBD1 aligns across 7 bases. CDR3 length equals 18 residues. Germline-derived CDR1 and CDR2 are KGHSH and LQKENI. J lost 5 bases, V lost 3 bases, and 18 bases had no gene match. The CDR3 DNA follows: TGTGCCAGCTCACCCTTGGGGTTGAACAGGGGCGCGAGGTATGGCTACACCTTC. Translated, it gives CASSPLGLNRGARYGYTF.

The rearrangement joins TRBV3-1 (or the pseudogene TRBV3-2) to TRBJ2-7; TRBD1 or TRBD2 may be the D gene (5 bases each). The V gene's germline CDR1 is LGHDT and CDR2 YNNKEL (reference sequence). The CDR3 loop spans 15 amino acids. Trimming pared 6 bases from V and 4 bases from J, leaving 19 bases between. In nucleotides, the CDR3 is TGTGCCAGCAGTAAAAGGGGACCTGAAAAATACGAGCAGTACTTC. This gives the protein CASSKRGPEKYEQYF.

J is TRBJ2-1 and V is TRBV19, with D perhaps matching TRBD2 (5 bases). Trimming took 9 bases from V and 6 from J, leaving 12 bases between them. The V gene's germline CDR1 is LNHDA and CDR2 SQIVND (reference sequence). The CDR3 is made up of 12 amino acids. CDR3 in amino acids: CASGNFLNEQFF. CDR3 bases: TGTGCCAGCGGGAATTTCCTCAATGAGCAGTTCTTC. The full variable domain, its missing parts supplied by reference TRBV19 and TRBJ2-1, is DGGITQSPKYLFRKEGQNVTLSCEQNLNHDAMYWYRQDPGQGLRLIYYSQIVNDFQKGDIAEGYSVSREKKESFPLTVTSAQKNPTAFYLCASGNFLNEQFFGPGTRLTVL.

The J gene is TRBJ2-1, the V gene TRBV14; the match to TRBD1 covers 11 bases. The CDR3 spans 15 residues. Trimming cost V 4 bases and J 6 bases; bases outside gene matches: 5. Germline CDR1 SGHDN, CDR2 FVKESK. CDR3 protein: CASSRAGTGGNEQFF. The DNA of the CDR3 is TGTGCCAGCAGCCGTGCCGGGACAGGGGGCAATGAGCAGTTCTTC. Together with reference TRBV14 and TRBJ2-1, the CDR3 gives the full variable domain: EAGVTQFPSHSVIEKGQTVTLRCDPISGHDNLYWYRRVMGKEIKFLLHFVKESKQDESGMPNNRFLAERTGGTYSTLKVQPAELEDSGVYFCASSRAGTGGNEQFFGPGTRLTVL.

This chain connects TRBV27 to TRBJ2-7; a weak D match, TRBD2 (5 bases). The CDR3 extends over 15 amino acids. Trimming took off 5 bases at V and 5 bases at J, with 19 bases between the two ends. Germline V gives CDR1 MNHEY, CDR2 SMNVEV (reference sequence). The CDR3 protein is CASSRSPRRMDEQYF. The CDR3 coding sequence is TGTGCCAGCAGTAGGTCCCCCAGGAGGATGGACGAGCAGTACTTC.

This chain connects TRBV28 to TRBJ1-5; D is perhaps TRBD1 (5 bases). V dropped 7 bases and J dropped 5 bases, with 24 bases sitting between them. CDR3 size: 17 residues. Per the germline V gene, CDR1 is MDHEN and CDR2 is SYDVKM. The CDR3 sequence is CASTKTGVWAAYQPQHF. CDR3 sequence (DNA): TGTGCCAGCACCAAGACGGGGGTTTGGGCGGCGTATCAGCCCCAGCATTTT.

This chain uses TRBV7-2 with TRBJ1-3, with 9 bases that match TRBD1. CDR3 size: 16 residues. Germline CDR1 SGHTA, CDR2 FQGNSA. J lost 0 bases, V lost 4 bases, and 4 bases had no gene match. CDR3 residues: CASSSRGQGSGNTIYF. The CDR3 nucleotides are TGTGCCAGCAGCTCAAGGGGACAGGGCTCTGGAAACACCATATATTTT.

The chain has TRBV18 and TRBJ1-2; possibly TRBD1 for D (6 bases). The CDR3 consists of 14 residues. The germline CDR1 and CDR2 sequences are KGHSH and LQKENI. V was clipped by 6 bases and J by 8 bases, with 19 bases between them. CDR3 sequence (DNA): TGTGCCAGCTCCCACCTGGGACACCAAAGGGGCTACACCTTC. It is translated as CASSHLGHQRGYTF.

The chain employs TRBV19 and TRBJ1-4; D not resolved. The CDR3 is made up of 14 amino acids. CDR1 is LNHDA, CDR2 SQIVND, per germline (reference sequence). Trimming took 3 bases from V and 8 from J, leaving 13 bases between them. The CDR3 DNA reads TGTGCCAGTAGTATGGAGAGGTTGAGAGAAAAACTGTTTTTT. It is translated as CASSMERLREKLFF.

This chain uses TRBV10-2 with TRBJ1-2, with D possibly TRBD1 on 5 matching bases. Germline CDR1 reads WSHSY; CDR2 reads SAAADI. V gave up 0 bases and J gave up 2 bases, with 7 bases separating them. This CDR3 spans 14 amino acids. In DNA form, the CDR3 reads TGCGCCAGCAGTGAGTCGGGGCACAACTATGGCTACACCTTC. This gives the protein CASSESGHNYGYTF.

The CDR3 is CASSRGVGDEQYF. Written as DNA, the CDR3 is TGTGCCAGCAGTCGGGGGGTTGGGGACGAGCAGTACTTC. V is TRBV7-6 and J is TRBJ2-7; 7 nucleotides agree with TRBD2. Germline loops: CDR1 SGHVS, CDR2 FNYEAQ. This CDR3 spans 13 amino acids. V dropped 6 bases and J dropped 5; count of bases not matched to a gene: 7.

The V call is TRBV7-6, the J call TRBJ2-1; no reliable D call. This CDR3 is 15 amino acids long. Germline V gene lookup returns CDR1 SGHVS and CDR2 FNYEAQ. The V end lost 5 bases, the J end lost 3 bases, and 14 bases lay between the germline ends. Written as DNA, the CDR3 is TGTGCCAGCAGCCGTAGGGATTCGGGCTACAATGAGCAGTTCTTC. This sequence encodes CASSRRDSGYNEQFF.